These 20 T cell receptor beta chains originate from one sample sequenced in a study of T cells in Graves' hyperthyroidism and ophthalmopathy. Amplification of TCR beta CDR3 regions was performed using RNA transcripts as template. With the HTBI primer set, the TCR CDR3 went through a first round of RT-PCR. TCRdb re-analysed the multiplex PCR reads in MiXCR, keeping a single row per CDR3 protein. Here the sample spans approximately 410,000 distinct CDR3 sequences, roughly 15% being singletons. The sample was blood. The origin of the receptors is a woman younger than 35 with Graves' hyperthyroidism.

This clonotype came up a few times. The V call is TRBV10-2, the J call TRBJ2-1; 9 bases map to TRBD1. The CDR3 covers 14 residues. Germline CDR1 WSHSY, CDR2 SAAADI. The trim removed 6 bases at V and 6 bases at J, leaving 6 bases unmatched. In DNA form, the CDR3 reads TGCGCCAGCAGGGCGGGACAGGGCGGCAATGAGCAGTTCTTC. Encoded protein: CASRAGQGGNEQFF.

This clonotype was detected only a few times. V gene TRBV18 combines with J gene TRBJ2-2; the D gene is possibly TRBD1 (5 bases). Trimming left V 0 bases short and J 5 bases short, with 13 bases between. The CDR3 totals 16 residues. Germline CDR1 is KGHSH and CDR2 is LQKENI. The CDR3 protein is CASSPPTAGQTGELFF. The CDR3 bases are TGTGCCAGCTCACCACCGACGGCAGGGCAGACCGGGGAGCTGTTTTTT.

This clonotype was seen only a few times. J is TRBJ2-1 and V is TRBV14; TRBD2 matches at 8 bases. With 0 bases clipped from V and 6 bases from J, the junction kept 7 bases outside the gene matches. Germline V gene lookup returns CDR1 SGHDN and CDR2 FVKESK. The CDR3 totals 16 residues. The CDR3 DNA sequence: TGTGCCAGCAGCCAAGATCCCGACGGGAGGGCCAATGAGCAGTTCTTC. Translated, it gives CASSQDPDGRANEQFF.

This clonotype was observed many times. The chain couples TRBV5-1 to TRBJ2-7; 9 bases fit TRBD1. The CDR3 is made up of 15 amino acids. The germline V gene encodes CDR1 SGHRS and CDR2 YFSETQ. The junction had 12 bases not matched to a gene; V was cut back by 6 bases and J by 5 bases. The CDR3 DNA reads as TGCGCCAGCACCCGCTTGGGACAGGGTGGCGACGAGCAGTACTTC. Its protein is CASTRLGQGGDEQYF.

This clonotype was recorded at least ten times. The chain recombines TRBV28 with TRBJ2-3; 7 positions match TRBD1. This CDR3 is built from 13 residues. J was trimmed by 1 base and V by 7 bases; bases with no gene match: 2. Germline CDR1 is MDHEN and CDR2 is SYDVKM. The DNA of the CDR3 is TGTGCCAGCACCCAGGGGGGCACAGATACGCAGTATTTT. Translation: CASTQGGTDTQYF.

In its sample, this clonotype was seen many times. The chain couples TRBV24-1 to TRBJ1-1; D might be TRBD1 (6 bases). Looked up from germline, CDR1 is KGHDR and CDR2 is SFDVKD. CDR3 length: 14 residues. The ends were cut back, 7 bases at V and 1 base at J, with 12 bases in the middle. The CDR3 coding sequence is TGTGCCACCAGGAGGGGGTCCCAGAACACTGAAGCTTTCTTT. Its protein product is CATRRGSQNTEAFF.

J is TRBJ2-3 and V is TRBV18, with 12 nucleotides matching TRBD1. The V segment lost 6 bases and the J segment 4 bases; nucleotides outside the gene matches: 5. Per germline, CDR1 KGHSH and CDR2 LQKENI. CDR3 size: 15 residues. CDR3 nucleotide sequence: TGTGCCAGCTCGACCGGGACAGGGGGCGCAGATACGCAGTATTTT. Its protein is CASSTGTGGADTQYF. The whole variable domain, filled in from reference TRBV18 and TRBJ2-3, reads NAGVMQNPRHLVRRRGQEARLRCSPMKGHSHVYWYRQLPEEGLKFMVYLQKENIIDESGMPKERFSAEFPKEGPSILRIQQVVRGDSAAYFCASSTGTGGADTQYFGPGTRLTVL.

This rearrangement joins TRBV20-1 to TRBJ2-2; D tentatively reads TRBD1 or TRBD2 (7 bases each). The CDR3 covers 14 residues. The germline V gene has CDR1 DFQATT and CDR2 SNEGSKA (reference sequence). V was trimmed by 6 bases and J by 2 bases, leaving 13 bases between them. The DNA for the CDR3 is TGCAGTGCAGCGGGACAGCTCAACACCGGGGAGCTGTTTTTT. Amino acids: CSAAGQLNTGELFF.

This clonotype has at least ten counts. The V call is TRBV6-2 or TRBV6-3, the J call TRBJ2-7; 7 bases are a match to TRBD2. Looked up from germline, CDR1 is MNHEY and CDR2 is SVGEGT. This CDR3 comprises 15 residues. After removal of 5 bases from V and 0 bases from J, the junction contained 7 bases not matched to a gene. The CDR3 bases are TGTGCCAGCAGTCGAGCGGGAACACCCTCCTACGAGCAGTACTTC. It translates to CASSRAGTPSYEQYF.

This clonotype was seen a handful of times. This chain connects TRBV5-1 to TRBJ2-1, with 7 bases aligning to TRBD2. V was clipped by 7 bases and J by 7 bases; unmatched bases: 14. The CDR3 has 15 residues. Germline-derived CDR1 and CDR2 are SGHRS and YFSETQ. CDR3 coding DNA: TGCGCCAGCGCTCTACTGGCGGGAGATGTGAATGAGCAGTTCTTC. Amino acids: CASALLAGDVNEQFF. Full variable domain (rest looked up from reference TRBV5-1 and TRBJ2-1): KAGVTQTPRYLIKTRGQQVTLSCSPISGHRSVSWYQQTPGQGLQFLFEYFSETQRNKGNFPGRFSGRQFSNSRSEMNVSTLELGDSALYLCASALLAGDVNEQFFGPGTRLTVL.

This chain links TRBV7-2 with TRBJ1-4, with 7 positions matching TRBD1. Germline V gene data show CDR1 as SGHTA and CDR2 as FQGNSA. V was clipped by 5 bases and J by 7 bases; unmatched bases: 4. This CDR3 is 13 amino acids long. The CDR3 protein is CASSRGTVEKLFF. CDR3 bases: TGTGCCAGCAGCCGAGGGACAGTTGAAAAACTGTTTTTT.

The chain is built from TRBV4-2 and TRBJ2-1, with TRBD1 identical over 12 bases. J was trimmed by 0 bases and V by 4 bases; bases with no gene match: 16. The CDR3 has 21 residues. CDR1 and CDR2 from the germline V gene are LGHNA and YNFKEQ. In nucleotides, the CDR3 is TGTGCCAGCAGCCGACGTAAACCCGGGACAGGGGGCTATTCCTCCTACAATGAGCAGTTCTTC. Amino acid sequence: CASSRRKPGTGGYSSYNEQFF.

This clonotype was seen many times. The chain joins TRBV5-1 to TRBJ1-1; D gene uncertain. V was clipped by 0 bases and J by 1 base, with 7 bases between them. CDR3 size: 14 residues. Germline V gives CDR1 SGHRS, CDR2 YFSETQ. The CDR3 nucleotides are TGCGCCAGCAGCTTGGACTCCAAGAACACTGAAGCTTTCTTT. Translation gives CASSLDSKNTEAFF.

The rearrangement uses TRBV5-1 and TRBJ1-4; D might be TRBD1 (5 bases). Germline-derived CDR1 and CDR2 are SGHRS and YFSETQ. V shed 1 base and J shed 4 bases, with 11 bases lying between them. This CDR3 comprises 15 residues. The CDR3 spells CASSLRGQINEKLFF. The DNA for the CDR3 is TGCGCCAGCAGCTTGCGAGGACAAATTAATGAAAAACTGTTTTTT.

The sample holds many counts of this clonotype. This rearrangement joins TRBV7-2 to TRBJ2-3; D is perhaps TRBD2 (6 bases). The germline CDR1 and CDR2 sequences are SGHTA and FQGNSA. This CDR3 spans 12 amino acids. Trimming removed 4 bases at V and 4 bases at J, with 6 bases between. The CDR3 DNA reads TGTGCCAGCAGCTGGGGGGCAGATACGCAGTATTTT. Its protein is CASSWGADTQYF.

J is TRBJ2-2 and V is TRBV3-1; D gene uncertain. V shed 1 base and J shed 4 bases, with 7 bases lying between them. The germline V gene has CDR1 LGHDT and CDR2 YNNKEL (reference sequence). CDR3 length equals 14 residues. This chain's CDR3 is CASSQGRPTGELFF. The CDR3 region has the DNA TGTGCCAGCAGCCAAGGACGTCCCACCGGGGAGCTGTTTTTT.

As for this clonotype: A clone one base away is much larger, so this may be a read error. This rearrangement joins TRBV4-3 to TRBJ2-7; D could derive from TRBD1 or TRBD2 (6 bases each). V shed 0 bases and J shed 7 bases, with 13 bases lying between them. This CDR3 spans 14 amino acids. CDR1 and CDR2 (germline): LGHNA, YSLEER. CDR3 nucleotides: TGCGCCAGCAGCCAAGATAGGGGGGCTGAAGAGCAGTACTTC. Amino acids: CASSQDRGAEEQYF.

This clonotype was seen repeatedly, ten times or more. V gene TRBV6-2 or TRBV6-3 combines with J gene TRBJ2-7; D might be TRBD1 or TRBD2, each matching 5 bases. The germline V gene has CDR1 MNHEY and CDR2 SVGEGT. CDR3 length: 14 residues. V was pared by 7 bases and J by 7 bases, with 20 bases between. The CDR3 DNA reads as TGTGCCAGCATCCTGGGACCACCTGGATGGGAGCAGTACTTC. It is translated as CASILGPPGWEQYF.

In regard to this clonotype: A single base separates this from a much larger clone, so it may be a read error. This sequence joins TRBV11-2 and TRBJ2-2; 7 bases agree with TRBD2. The CDR3 loop spans 19 amino acids. V was clipped by 4 bases and J by 7 bases; unmatched bases: 21. Per germline, CDR1 SGHAT and CDR2 FQNNGV. The CDR3 here is CASSYPPGTRGSSGGELFF. In DNA, the CDR3 is TGTGCCAGCAGCTACCCGCCGGGGACTCGCGGGAGTAGCGGCGGGGAGCTGTTTTTT.

This clonotype was found many times. J is TRBJ1-1 and V is TRBV6-1; 7 bases agree with TRBD1. The CDR3 runs 17 residues. CDR1 and CDR2 from the germline V gene are MNHNS and SASEGT. The junction had 18 bases not matched to a gene; V was cut back by 6 bases and J by 5 bases. The DNA of the CDR3 is TGTGCCAGCAGCACCGGATCAAGACAGGGAGGGAAAACTGAAGCTTTCTTT. It translates to CASSTGSRQGGKTEAFF.